Listed below are T cell receptor beta chains from one sample, sequenced in a study of shared clonotypes between healthy human individuals. Produced via immunoSEQ multiplex PCR; TCRdb's table is partial and in-frame only. The sample contains 2.3 million or so clones, 93% of which appear only once. Sequencing used naive CD4+ T cells from PBMCs. These receptors were obtained from a man aged 18 to 30 in good health. Some clones in this sample may be carry-over from other donors' samples. CDR3s include the opening cysteine and the closing phenylalanine or tryptophan. The order of the fields is J gene, D gene, clone size, V gene, CDR3 protein, CDR3 DNA. A D gene is named only where the DNA matches it firmly. Clone size is stated in some rows and not others, as once, few, many or a class when expanded.

J: TRBJ2-5; D: -; size: -; V: TRBV5-4; CDR3: CASSGRQQETQYF; DNA: TGTGCCAGCAGCGGAAGACAGCAAGAGACCCAGTACTTC
J: TRBJ1-1; D: -; size: -; V: TRBV29-1; CDR3: CSVEGRGVNTEAFF; DNA: TGCAGCGTTGAGGGGCGGGGGGTGAACACTGAAGCTTTCTTT
J: TRBJ2-7; D: -; size: -; V: TRBV18; CDR3: CASSRPVPDEQYF; DNA: TGTGCCAGCTCCCGGCCGGTCCCGGACGAGCAGTACTTC
J: TRBJ2-1; D: -; size: once; V: TRBV5-8; CDR3: CASSSDYLDPPPTDEQFF; DNA: TGTGCCAGCAGCTCGGACTACCTCGACCCACCGCCGACAGATGAGCAGTTCTTC
J: TRBJ2-3; D: -; size: -; V: TRBV7-8; CDR3: CASSWSGPSTDTQYF; DNA: TGTGCCAGCAGCTGGAGCGGACCTAGCACAGATACGCAGTATTTT
J: TRBJ2-2; D: -; size: -; V: TRBV7-2; CDR3: CASSFRRVETGELFF; DNA: TGTGCCAGCAGCTTCCGGAGGGTAGAGACCGGGGAGCTGTTTTTT
J: TRBJ2-3; D: -; size: -; V: TRBV7-9; CDR3: CASSLGQLFATQYF; DNA: TGTGCCAGCAGCTTAGGGCAGCTTTTTGCTACGCAGTATTTT
J: TRBJ2-3; D: -; size: -; V: TRBV19; CDR3: CASSIDHSMSDTQYF; DNA: TGTGCCAGTAGTATAGATCACTCAATGTCAGATACGCAGTATTTT
J: TRBJ2-1; D: TRBD2; size: -; V: TRBV18; CDR3: CASSPGRGTYNEQFF; DNA: TGTGCCAGCTCACCCGGGAGGGGGACCTACAATGAGCAGTTCTTC
J: TRBJ1-5; D: -; size: once; V: TRBV7-8; CDR3: CASSLGDHQPQHF; DNA: TGTGCCAGCAGCTTAGGGGATCATCAGCCCCAGCATTTT
J: TRBJ1-5; D: -; size: -; V: TRBV19; CDR3: CASDSGQGPQHF; DNA: TGTGCCAGTGACTCAGGGCAGGGGCCCCAGCATTTT
J: TRBJ2-1; D: -; size: -; V: TRBV5-1; CDR3: CASSLAGTTAYNEQFF; DNA: TGCGCCAGCAGCTTGGCCGGGACGACGGCGTACAATGAGCAGTTCTTC
J: TRBJ1-6; D: TRBD1; size: -; V: TRBV4-3; CDR3: CASSQGQGSFSPLHF; DNA: TGCGCCAGCAGCCAAGGACAGGGTAGCTTTTCACCCCTCCACTTT
J: TRBJ2-1; D: TRBD2; size: -; V: TRBV28; CDR3: CASRPGTSGILNEQFF; DNA: TGTGCCAGCAGACCGGGGACTAGCGGGATTCTCAATGAGCAGTTCTTC
J: TRBJ1-3; D: TRBD1; size: -; V: TRBV7-9; CDR3: CASSRDRAGNTIYF; DNA: TGTGCCAGCAGCCGGGACAGGGCTGGAAACACCATATATTTT
J: TRBJ1-5; D: TRBD1; size: -; V: TRBV5-1; CDR3: CASSLWTGRQPQHF; DNA: TGCGCCAGCAGCTTGTGGACAGGGAGGCAGCCCCAGCATTTT
J: TRBJ2-3; D: -; size: -; V: TRBV11-1; CDR3: CASSSHQRSTDTQYF; DNA: TGTGCCAGCAGCTCCCACCAGCGGAGCACAGATACGCAGTATTTT